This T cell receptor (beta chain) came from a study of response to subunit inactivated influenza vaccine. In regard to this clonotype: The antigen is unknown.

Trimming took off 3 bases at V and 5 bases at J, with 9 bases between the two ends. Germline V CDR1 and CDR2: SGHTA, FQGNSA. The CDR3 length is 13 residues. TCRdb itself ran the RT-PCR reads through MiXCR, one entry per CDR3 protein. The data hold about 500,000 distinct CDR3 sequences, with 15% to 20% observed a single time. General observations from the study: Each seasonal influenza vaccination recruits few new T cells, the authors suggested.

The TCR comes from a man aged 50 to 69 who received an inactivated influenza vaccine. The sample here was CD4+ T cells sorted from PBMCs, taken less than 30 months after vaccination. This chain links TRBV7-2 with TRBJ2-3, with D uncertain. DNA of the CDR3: TGTGCCAGCAGCTTGGCCTTCCGAGATACGCAGTATTTT. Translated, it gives CASSLAFRDTQYF.